This TCR beta chain comes out of a study of shared clonotypes between healthy human individuals. Study-wide results and limits: Naive subsets generally had larger estimated richness than memory subsets. Non-shared clonotypes were found to have lower generation probabilities than the clonotypes that were shared by all four of the sorted-subset donors.

Turning to this clone: What it recognizes is unknown.

Sorted-subset replicate PCRs used 200 ng DNA, tens of thousands of T cell genomes. Here immunoSEQ multiplex PCR was the method, and the copy in TCRdb shows in-frame clones only, minus some. The sample contains about 2.1 million clones, 85% to 95% of which appear only once. Trimming at V came to 0 bases and at J to 7 bases, leaving 11 bases not matched to a gene. CDR3 size: 17 residues. Germline CDR1 LNHDA, CDR2 SQIVND (reference sequence). It was CD45RO-negative cells, positively selected for CCR7, that made up naive CD8 cells, with terminally differentiated effector memory CD45RA+ cells excluded. The source of this sequence is a man in his late teens or twenties in good health. Some clones in this sample may be carry-over from other donors' samples. This chain connects TRBV19 to TRBJ2-4; 8 positions match TRBD2. The sequenced sample consisted of naive CD8+ T cells from PBMCs. The CDR3 DNA follows: TGTGCCAGTAGTATAGAGCCCCCCGGACTAGCATCTAACATTCAGTACTTC. Residues: CASSIEPPGLASNIQYF.